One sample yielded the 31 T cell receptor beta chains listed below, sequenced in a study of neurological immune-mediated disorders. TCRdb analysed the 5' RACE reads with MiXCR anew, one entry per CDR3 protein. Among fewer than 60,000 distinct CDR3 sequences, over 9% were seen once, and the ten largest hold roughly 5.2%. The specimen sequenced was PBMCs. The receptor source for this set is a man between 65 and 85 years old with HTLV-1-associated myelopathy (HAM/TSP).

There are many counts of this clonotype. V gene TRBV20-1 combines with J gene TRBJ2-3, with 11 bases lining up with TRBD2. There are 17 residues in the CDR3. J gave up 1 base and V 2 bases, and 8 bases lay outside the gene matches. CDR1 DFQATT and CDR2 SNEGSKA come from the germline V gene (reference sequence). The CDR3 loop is CSARTSGSSAGTDTQYF. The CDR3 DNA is TGCAGTGCTAGAACTAGCGGGAGTTCGGCTGGCACAGATACGCAGTATTTT.

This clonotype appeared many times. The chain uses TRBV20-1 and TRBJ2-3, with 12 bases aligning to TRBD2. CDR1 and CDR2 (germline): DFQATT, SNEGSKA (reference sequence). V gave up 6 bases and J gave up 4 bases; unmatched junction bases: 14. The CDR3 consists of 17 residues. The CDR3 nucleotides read TGCAGTGCCGCCGACAGAGGACTAGCGGGATATTCAGATACGCAGTATTTT. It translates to CSAADRGLAGYSDTQYF.

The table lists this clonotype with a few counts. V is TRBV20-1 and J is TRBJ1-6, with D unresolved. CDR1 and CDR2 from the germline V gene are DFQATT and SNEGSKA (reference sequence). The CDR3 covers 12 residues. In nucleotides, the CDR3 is TGCAGCCAGAGCTCCTATAATTCACCCCTCCACTTT. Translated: CSQSSYNSPLHF.

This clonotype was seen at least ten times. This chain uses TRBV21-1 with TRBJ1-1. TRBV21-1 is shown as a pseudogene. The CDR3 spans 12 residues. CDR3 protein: CASSEQYTEAFF. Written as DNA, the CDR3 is TGTGCCAGCAGCGAGCAGTACACTGAAGCTTTCTTT.

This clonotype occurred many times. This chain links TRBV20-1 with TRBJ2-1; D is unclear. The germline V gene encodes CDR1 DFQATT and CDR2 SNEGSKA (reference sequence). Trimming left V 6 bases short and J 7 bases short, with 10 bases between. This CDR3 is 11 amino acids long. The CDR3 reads CSAAGSNEQFF. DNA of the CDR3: TGCAGTGCGGCAGGTTCAAATGAGCAGTTCTTC.

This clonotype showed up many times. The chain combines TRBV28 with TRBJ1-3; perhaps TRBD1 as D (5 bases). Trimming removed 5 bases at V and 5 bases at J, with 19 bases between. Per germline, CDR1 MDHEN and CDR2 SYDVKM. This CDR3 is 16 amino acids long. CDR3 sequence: CASSGETGTTRNTIYF. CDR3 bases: TGTGCCAGCAGTGGGGAAACCGGGACGACGAGAAACACCATATATTTT.

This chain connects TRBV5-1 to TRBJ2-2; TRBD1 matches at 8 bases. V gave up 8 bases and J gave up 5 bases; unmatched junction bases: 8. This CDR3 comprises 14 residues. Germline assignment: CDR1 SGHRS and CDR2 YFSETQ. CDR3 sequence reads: CARTGGDLTGELFF. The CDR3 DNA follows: TGCGCCAGAACAGGGGGAGATCTGACCGGGGAGCTGTTTTTT.

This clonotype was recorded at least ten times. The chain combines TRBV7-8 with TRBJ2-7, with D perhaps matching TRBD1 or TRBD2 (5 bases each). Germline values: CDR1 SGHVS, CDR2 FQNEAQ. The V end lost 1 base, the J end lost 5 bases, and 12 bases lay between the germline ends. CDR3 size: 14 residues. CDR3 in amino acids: CASSLDGARDEQYF. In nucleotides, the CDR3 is TGTGCCAGCAGCTTAGACGGGGCTAGGGACGAGCAGTACTTC.

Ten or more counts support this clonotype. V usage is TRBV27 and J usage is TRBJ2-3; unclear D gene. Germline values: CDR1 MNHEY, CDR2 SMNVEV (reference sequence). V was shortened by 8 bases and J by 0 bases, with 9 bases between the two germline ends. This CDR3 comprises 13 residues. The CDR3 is CASPRVSTDTQYF. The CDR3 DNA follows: TGTGCCAGCCCAAGGGTGAGCACAGATACGCAGTATTTT.

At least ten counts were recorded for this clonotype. Written as DNA, the CDR3 is TGTGCCAGCAGCTCCACAGGGGGGCAAGAGACCCAGTACTTC. It specifies CASSSTGGQETQYF. The V call is TRBV7-2, the J call TRBJ2-5; 8 bases line up with TRBD1. This CDR3 has 14 amino acids. The V and J ends lost 4 bases and 2 bases, in that order; junction bases with no gene match: 3. The germline gives CDR1 SGHTA, CDR2 FQGNSA.

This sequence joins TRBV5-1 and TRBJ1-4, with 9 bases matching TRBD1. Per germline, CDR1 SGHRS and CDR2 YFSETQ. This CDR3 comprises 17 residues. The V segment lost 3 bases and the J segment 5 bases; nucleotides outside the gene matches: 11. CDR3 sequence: CASSSFSPGQGNEKLFF. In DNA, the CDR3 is TGCGCCAGCAGCTCGTTTTCCCCGGGACAGGGAAATGAAAAACTGTTTTTT. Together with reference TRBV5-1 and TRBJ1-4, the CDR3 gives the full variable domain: KAGVTQTPRYLIKTRGQQVTLSCSPISGHRSVSWYQQTPGQGLQFLFEYFSETQRNKGNFPGRFSGRQFSNSRSEMNVSTLELGDSALYLCASSSFSPGQGNEKLFFGSGTQLSVL.

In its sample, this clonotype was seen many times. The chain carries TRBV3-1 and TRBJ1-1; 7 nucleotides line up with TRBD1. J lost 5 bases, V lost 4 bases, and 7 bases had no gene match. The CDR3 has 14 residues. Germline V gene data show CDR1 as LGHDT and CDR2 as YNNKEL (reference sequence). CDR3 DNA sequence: TGTGCCAGCAGCCCAAGACAGGGACGTACTGAAGCTTTCTTT. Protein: CASSPRQGRTEAFF.

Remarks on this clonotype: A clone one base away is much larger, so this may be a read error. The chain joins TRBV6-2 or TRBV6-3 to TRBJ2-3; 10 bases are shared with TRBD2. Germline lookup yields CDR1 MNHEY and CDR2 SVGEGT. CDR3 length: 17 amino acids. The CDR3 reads CASSYPAGTSATDTKYF. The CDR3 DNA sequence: TGTGCCAGCAGTTACCCCGCAGGGACTAGCGCCACAGATACGAAGTATTTT.

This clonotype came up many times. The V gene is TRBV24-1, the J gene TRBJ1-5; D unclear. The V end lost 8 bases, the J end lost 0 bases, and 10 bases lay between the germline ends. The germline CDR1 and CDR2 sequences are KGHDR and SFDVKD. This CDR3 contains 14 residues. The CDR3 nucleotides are TGTGCCACCAAATGGACCGATAGCAATCAGCCCCAGCATTTT. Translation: CATKWTDSNQPQHF.

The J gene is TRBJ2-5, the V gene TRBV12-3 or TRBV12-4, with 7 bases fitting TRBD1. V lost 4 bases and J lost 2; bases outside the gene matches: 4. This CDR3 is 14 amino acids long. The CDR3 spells CASSSGRGQETQYF. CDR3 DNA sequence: TGTGCCAGCAGTTCGGGCAGGGGGCAAGAGACCCAGTACTTC.

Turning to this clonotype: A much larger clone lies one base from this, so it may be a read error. DNA of the CDR3: TGTGACAGCAGCTTCGCCACAGATACGCAGTATTTT. Translated, it gives CDSSFATDTQYF. This chain links TRBV11-2 with TRBJ2-3; D remains ambiguous. Germline lookup yields CDR1 SGHAT and CDR2 FQNNGV. CDR3 length: 12 residues. The full variable domain, completed using reference TRBV11-2 and TRBJ2-3, is EAGVAQSPRYKIIEKRQSVAFWCNPISGHATLYWYQQILGQGPKLLIQFQNNGVVDDSQLPKDRFSAERLKGVDSTLKIQPAKLEDSAVYLCDSSFATDTQYFGPGTRLTVL.

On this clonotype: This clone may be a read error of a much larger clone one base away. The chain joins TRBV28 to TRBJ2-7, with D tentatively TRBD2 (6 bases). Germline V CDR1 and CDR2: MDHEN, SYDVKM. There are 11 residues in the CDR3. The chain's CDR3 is CARSLGREQYF. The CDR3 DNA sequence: TGTGCCAGGAGTTTGGGGAGGGAGCAGTACTTC.

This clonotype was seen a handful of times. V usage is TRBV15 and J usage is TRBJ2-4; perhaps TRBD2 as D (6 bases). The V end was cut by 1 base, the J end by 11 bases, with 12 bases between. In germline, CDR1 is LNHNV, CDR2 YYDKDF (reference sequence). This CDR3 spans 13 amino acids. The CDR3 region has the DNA TGTGCCACCAGCAGAGTGAACTGGGGGGTTCAGTACTTC. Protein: CATSRVNWGVQYF.

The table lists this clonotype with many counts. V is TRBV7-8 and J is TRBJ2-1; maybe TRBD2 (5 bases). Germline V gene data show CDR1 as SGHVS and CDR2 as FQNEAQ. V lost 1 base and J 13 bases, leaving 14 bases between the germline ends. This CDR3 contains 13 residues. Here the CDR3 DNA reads TGTGCCAGCAGCTTAGATCAAACGGGATTACAGTTCTTC. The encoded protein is CASSLDQTGLQFF.

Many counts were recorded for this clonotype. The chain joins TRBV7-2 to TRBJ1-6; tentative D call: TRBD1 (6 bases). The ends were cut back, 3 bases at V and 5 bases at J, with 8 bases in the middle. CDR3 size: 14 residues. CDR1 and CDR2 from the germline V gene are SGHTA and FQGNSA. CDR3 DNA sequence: TGTGCCAGCAGCTTCGGGACAAATAATTCACCCCTCCACTTT. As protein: CASSFGTNNSPLHF.

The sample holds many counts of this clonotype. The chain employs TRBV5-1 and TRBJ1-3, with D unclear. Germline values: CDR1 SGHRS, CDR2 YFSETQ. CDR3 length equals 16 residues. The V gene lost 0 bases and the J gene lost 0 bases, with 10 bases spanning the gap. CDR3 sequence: CASSLGVVISGNTIYF. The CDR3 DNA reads TGCGCCAGCAGCTTGGGAGTGGTAATCTCTGGAAACACCATATATTTT. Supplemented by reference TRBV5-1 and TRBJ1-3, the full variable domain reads KAGVTQTPRYLIKTRGQQVTLSCSPISGHRSVSWYQQTPGQGLQFLFEYFSETQRNKGNFPGRFSGRQFSNSRSEMNVSTLELGDSALYLCASSLGVVISGNTIYFGEGSWLTVV.

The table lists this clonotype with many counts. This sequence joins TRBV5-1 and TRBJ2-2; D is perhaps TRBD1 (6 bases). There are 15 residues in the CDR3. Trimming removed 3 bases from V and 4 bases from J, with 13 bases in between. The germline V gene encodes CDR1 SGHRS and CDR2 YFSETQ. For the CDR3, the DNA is TGCGCCAGCAGCTCTCGAGCAGGGGCCACCGGGGAGCTGTTTTTT. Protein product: CASSSRAGATGELFF.

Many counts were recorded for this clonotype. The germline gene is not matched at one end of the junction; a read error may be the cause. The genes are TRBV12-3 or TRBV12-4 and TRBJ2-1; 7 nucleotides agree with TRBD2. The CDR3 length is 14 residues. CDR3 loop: CASSPSGPYNEQFF. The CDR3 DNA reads TGTGCCAGCAGTCCTAGCGGACCCTATAATGAGCAGTTCTTC.

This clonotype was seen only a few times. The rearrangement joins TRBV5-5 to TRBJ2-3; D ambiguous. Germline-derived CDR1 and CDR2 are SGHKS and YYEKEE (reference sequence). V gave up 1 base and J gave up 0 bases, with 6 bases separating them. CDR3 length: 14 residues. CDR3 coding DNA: TGTGCCAGCAGCTTGTCGCGGAGCACAGATACGCAGTATTTT. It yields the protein CASSLSRSTDTQYF.

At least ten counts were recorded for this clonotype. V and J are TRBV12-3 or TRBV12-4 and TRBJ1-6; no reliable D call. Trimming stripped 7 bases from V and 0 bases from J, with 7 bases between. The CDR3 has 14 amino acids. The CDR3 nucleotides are TGTGCCAGCAAAATCAGCTCCTATAATTCACCCCTCCACTTT. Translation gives CASKISSYNSPLHF.

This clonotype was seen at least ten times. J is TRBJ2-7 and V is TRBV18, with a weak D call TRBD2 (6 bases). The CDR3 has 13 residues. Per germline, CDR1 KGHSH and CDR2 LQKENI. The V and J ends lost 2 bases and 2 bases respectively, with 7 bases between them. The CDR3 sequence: CASSPTGAYEQYF. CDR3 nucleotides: TGTGCCAGCTCACCAACGGGGGCCTACGAGCAGTACTTC.

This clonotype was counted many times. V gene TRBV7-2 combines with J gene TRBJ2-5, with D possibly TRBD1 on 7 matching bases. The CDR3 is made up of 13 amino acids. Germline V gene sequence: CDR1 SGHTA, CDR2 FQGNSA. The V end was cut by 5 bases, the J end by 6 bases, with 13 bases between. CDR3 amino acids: CASSAQGGQTQYF. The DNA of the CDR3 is TGTGCCAGCAGCGCCCAGGGGGGCCAGACCCAGTACTTC.

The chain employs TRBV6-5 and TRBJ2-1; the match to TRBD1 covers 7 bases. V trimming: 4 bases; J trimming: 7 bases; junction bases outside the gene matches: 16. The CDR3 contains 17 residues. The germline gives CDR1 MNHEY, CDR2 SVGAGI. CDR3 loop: CASSLTAPGQRPNEQFF. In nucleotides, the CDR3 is TGTGCCAGCAGTTTAACTGCGCCGGGACAGCGCCCGAATGAGCAGTTCTTC.

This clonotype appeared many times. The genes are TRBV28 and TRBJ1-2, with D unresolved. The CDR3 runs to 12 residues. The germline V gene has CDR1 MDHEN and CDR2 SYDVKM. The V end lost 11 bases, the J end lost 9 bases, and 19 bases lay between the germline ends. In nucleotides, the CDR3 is TGTGCCTCTTTCGGGGTGGAGAGAAGCTACACCTTC. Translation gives CASFGVERSYTF.

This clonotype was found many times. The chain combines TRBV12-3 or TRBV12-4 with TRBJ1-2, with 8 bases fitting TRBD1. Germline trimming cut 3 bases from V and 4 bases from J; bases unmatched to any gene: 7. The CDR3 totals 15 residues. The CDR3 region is CASSFLTGVGYGYTF. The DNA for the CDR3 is TGTGCCAGCAGTTTCTTGACAGGGGTCGGCTATGGCTACACCTTC.

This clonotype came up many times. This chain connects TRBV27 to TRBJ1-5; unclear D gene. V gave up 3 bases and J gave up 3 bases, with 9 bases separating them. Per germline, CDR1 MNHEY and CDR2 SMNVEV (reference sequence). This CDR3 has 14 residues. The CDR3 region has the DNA TGTGCCAGCAGTTTCGGTAGCGTCAATCAGCCCCAGCATTTT. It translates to CASSFGSVNQPQHF.